Each of the 18 T cell receptor beta chains below was sequenced from the same sample in a study of cytomegalovirus exposure and HLA in healthy donors. The PCR made use of 60 Vbeta and 13 Jbeta primers. Repertoires were generated with immunoSEQ multiplex PCR, while TCRdb's copy carries only in-frame clones and drops some. The table records roughly 60,000 clones, approximately 75% of them present only once. Sequencing was performed on PBMCs. These receptors were taken from a woman aged 25 to 45 in good health and CMV-seronegative.

This clone has only a few counts. CDR3 DNA sequence: TGTGCCAGCAGCCTACTTAGCGGGCTTTACCAAGAGACCCAGTACTTC. Encoded protein: CASSLLSGLYQETQYF. The J gene is TRBJ2-5, the V gene TRBV5-4; 7 nucleotides align to TRBD2. CDR1 and CDR2 from the germline V gene are SGHNT and YYREEE (reference sequence). This CDR3 comprises 16 residues. Germline trimming cut 4 bases from V and 0 bases from J; bases unmatched to any gene: 9.

The J gene is TRBJ2-1, the V gene TRBV15; 7 bases match TRBD2. The germline V gene encodes CDR1 LNHNV and CDR2 YYDKDF (reference sequence). V lost 0 bases and J lost 9; bases outside the gene matches: 8. The CDR3 runs 15 residues. The CDR3 is CATSRDYRGSGEQFF. CDR3 DNA: TGTGCCACCAGCAGAGATTACCGCGGGAGCGGTGAGCAGTTCTTC.

The chain has TRBV6-5 and TRBJ2-2; the match to TRBD2 covers 8 bases. Germline V gene sequence: CDR1 MNHEY, CDR2 SVGAGI. V was pared by 4 bases and J by 4 bases, with 8 bases of the junction left unmatched. This CDR3 spans 16 amino acids. Here the CDR3 reads CASSSQGLAGTGELFF. DNA of the CDR3: TGTGCCAGCAGTTCCCAAGGACTAGCCGGCACCGGGGAGCTGTTTTTT.

V usage is TRBV6-6 and J usage is TRBJ2-7, with D perhaps matching TRBD1 (6 bases). The CDR3 contains 16 residues. V lost 0 bases and J 0 bases, leaving 12 bases between the germline ends. In germline, CDR1 is MNHNY, CDR2 SVGAGI (reference sequence). The CDR3 reads CASSYSVLDSSYEQYF. CDR3 sequence (DNA): TGTGCCAGCAGTTACTCGGTTCTGGACAGCTCCTACGAGCAGTACTTC.

The CDR3 nucleotides read TGCGCCAGCAGCCATCGTATTGGGGACAGGGGAGCATCACCCCTCCACTTT. As protein: CASSHRIGDRGASPLHF. The J gene is TRBJ1-6, the V gene TRBV4-3; the match to TRBD1 covers 10 bases. There are 17 residues in the CDR3. Germline V gene sequence: CDR1 LGHNA, CDR2 YSLEER. V lost 3 bases and J lost 10; bases outside the gene matches: 12.

This clone was seen a few times. The chain's CDR3 is CAWGTQSNQPQHF. In nucleotides, the CDR3 is TGTGCCTGGGGTACACAGAGCAATCAGCCCCAGCATTTT. The genes are TRBV30 and TRBJ1-5; no clear D. Trimming took off 5 bases at V and 1 base at J, with 9 bases between the two ends. The germline CDR1 and CDR2 sequences are GTSNPN and SVGIG (reference sequence). This CDR3 is 13 amino acids long.

The chain has TRBV7-2 and TRBJ2-7; 7 positions match TRBD2. CDR1 and CDR2 from the germline V gene are SGHTA and FQGNSA. This CDR3 is 13 amino acids long. The trim removed 5 bases at V and 4 bases at J, leaving 5 bases unmatched. The CDR3 DNA follows: TGTGCCAGCAGCAAACAAGCGGGATACGAGCAGTACGTC. Its protein product is CASSKQAGYEQYV.

The rearrangement uses TRBV4-2 and TRBJ2-3; 8 bases agree with TRBD2. The CDR3 covers 16 residues. CDR1 is LGHNA, CDR2 YNFKEQ, per germline. V shed 3 bases and J 0 bases; nucleotides not matched to a gene: 5. CDR3 residues: CASSHRAGASTDTQYF. In nucleotides, the CDR3 is TGTGCCAGCAGCCACAGAGCGGGAGCAAGCACAGATACGCAGTATTTT.

The rearrangement joins TRBV9 to TRBJ1-2; possibly TRBD1 for D (6 bases). Trimming took off 0 bases at V and 2 bases at J, with 11 bases between the two ends. The V gene's germline CDR1 is SGDLS and CDR2 YYNGEE. The CDR3 is made up of 15 amino acids. The CDR3 is CASSVEFGQNYGYTF. DNA of the CDR3: TGTGCCAGCAGCGTAGAGTTTGGACAGAACTATGGCTACACCTTC.

The CDR3 loop is CASSFQITNEKLFF. In nucleotides, the CDR3 is TGTGCCAGTAGTTTTCAAATAACTAATGAAAAACTGTTTTTT. This chain links TRBV19 with TRBJ1-4; no reliable D call. The V end was cut by 5 bases, the J end by 1 base, with 8 bases between. This CDR3 comprises 14 residues. The V gene's germline CDR1 is LNHDA and CDR2 SQIVND (reference sequence).

J is TRBJ1-3 and V is TRBV27, with 8 bases fitting TRBD1. The CDR3 runs to 14 residues. Germline V gene data show CDR1 as MNHEY and CDR2 as SMNVEV (reference sequence). V was clipped by 2 bases and J by 4 bases; unmatched bases: 1. The CDR3 protein is CASSLRTGGNTIYF. CDR3 nucleotides: TGTGCCAGCAGTTTAAGGACAGGGGGAAACACCATATATTTT.

V gene TRBV4-2 combines with J gene TRBJ2-1; D gene unclear. The germline gives CDR1 LGHNA, CDR2 YNFKEQ. CDR3 length: 15 amino acids. Trimming pared 0 bases from V and 2 bases from J, leaving 8 bases between. This CDR3 is CASSQELVAYNEQFF. CDR3 DNA sequence: TGTGCCAGCAGCCAAGAGTTGGTAGCCTACAATGAGCAGTTCTTC.

This clone has just a few counts. The chain couples TRBV7-9 to TRBJ2-3; 11 bases are a match to TRBD2. Trimming removed 4 bases from V and 4 bases from J; junction bases left unmatched: 1. This CDR3 spans 14 amino acids. In germline, CDR1 is SEHNR, CDR2 FQNEAQ (reference sequence). Here the CDR3 reads CASSSGLAADTQYF. CDR3 sequence (DNA): TGTGCCAGCAGCTCGGGACTAGCGGCAGATACGCAGTATTTT.

V is TRBV19 and J is TRBJ2-2; possible D gene TRBD2, 6 bases. This CDR3 is 15 amino acids long. The germline CDR1 and CDR2 sequences are LNHDA and SQIVND (reference sequence). V lost 6 bases to trimming and J lost 4 bases, with 15 bases between them. Here the CDR3 reads CASRLREWFTGELFF. In nucleotides, the CDR3 is TGTGCCAGTAGATTGCGGGAATGGTTCACCGGGGAGCTGTTTTTT.

This clone was counted a few times. V gene TRBV6-1 combines with J gene TRBJ1-1; the match to TRBD1 covers 7 bases. This CDR3 region has 13 residues. In germline, CDR1 is MNHNS, CDR2 SASEGT. V was pared by 2 bases and J by 6 bases, with 3 bases of the junction left unmatched. CDR3 bases: TGTGCCAGCAGTGAACGGGGACAGCCTGAAGCTTTCTTT. Its translation is CASSERGQPEAFF.

This chain uses TRBV7-3 with TRBJ1-1; 12 nucleotides align to TRBD1. The CDR3 length is 17 residues. Looked up from germline, CDR1 is SGHTA and CDR2 is FQGTGA. V dropped 2 bases and J dropped 3; count of bases not matched to a gene: 7. Here the CDR3 reads CASSLLGTGGRDTEAFF. The CDR3 DNA sequence: TGTGCCAGCAGCTTATTAGGGACAGGGGGCCGGGACACTGAAGCTTTCTTT.

V is TRBV7-6 and J is TRBJ2-2, with D possibly TRBD1 on 5 matching bases. The germline V gene has CDR1 SGHVS and CDR2 FNYEAQ. Trimming removed 5 bases from V and 5 bases from J, with 18 bases in between. This CDR3 region has 16 residues. Here the CDR3 DNA reads TGTGCCAGCAGCCTACAGTCAGCTAGGGGAACCGGGGAGCTGTTTTTT. Amino acid sequence: CASSLQSARGTGELFF.

The V and J genes are TRBV27 and TRBJ1-2, with TRBD1 identical over 11 bases. With 7 bases clipped from V and 6 bases from J, the junction kept 4 bases outside the gene matches. CDR1 MNHEY and CDR2 SMNVEV come from the germline V gene (reference sequence). CDR3 length: 13 residues. The CDR3 sequence is CASKRTGGNGYTF. Written as DNA, the CDR3 is TGTGCCAGCAAACGGACAGGGGGCAATGGCTACACCTTC.